This T cell receptor (beta chain) was sequenced for a study of blood T cell repertoires in COVID-19. Study details: Both acute and convalescent COVID-19 samples were obtained from the United States, Italy and Spain. PBMCs, B-cell-depleted T cells, or T cells provided the cDNA or gDNA that made up the material.

In the original workflow: The assay estimated nucleated cells by amplifying reference gene primers. Clones were read by immunoSEQ multiplex PCR, and TCRdb kept only the in-frame ones, dropping some. V, J and clone size are those of that table, while D and trimming were read from the DNA. The sample contains a few hundred thousand clones, more than 80% of which appear only once. Followed over time, Seattle patients had been enrolled while infection was active. The specimen was peripheral blood. The source is a woman aged 25-40 years with COVID-19, enrolled during active disease.

The CDR3 DNA reads TGTGCCAGCAGCCTGGGACAGGGGGGCGCCCGCGAAGCTTTCTTT. Translation gives CASSLGQGGAREAFF. The chain uses TRBV3-1 (or the pseudogene TRBV3-2) and TRBJ1-1, with 11 positions matching TRBD1. This CDR3 has 15 residues. Per the germline V gene, CDR1 is LGHDT and CDR2 is YNNKEL (reference sequence). With V trimmed by 4 bases and J by 8 bases, 9 bases remained unmatched.